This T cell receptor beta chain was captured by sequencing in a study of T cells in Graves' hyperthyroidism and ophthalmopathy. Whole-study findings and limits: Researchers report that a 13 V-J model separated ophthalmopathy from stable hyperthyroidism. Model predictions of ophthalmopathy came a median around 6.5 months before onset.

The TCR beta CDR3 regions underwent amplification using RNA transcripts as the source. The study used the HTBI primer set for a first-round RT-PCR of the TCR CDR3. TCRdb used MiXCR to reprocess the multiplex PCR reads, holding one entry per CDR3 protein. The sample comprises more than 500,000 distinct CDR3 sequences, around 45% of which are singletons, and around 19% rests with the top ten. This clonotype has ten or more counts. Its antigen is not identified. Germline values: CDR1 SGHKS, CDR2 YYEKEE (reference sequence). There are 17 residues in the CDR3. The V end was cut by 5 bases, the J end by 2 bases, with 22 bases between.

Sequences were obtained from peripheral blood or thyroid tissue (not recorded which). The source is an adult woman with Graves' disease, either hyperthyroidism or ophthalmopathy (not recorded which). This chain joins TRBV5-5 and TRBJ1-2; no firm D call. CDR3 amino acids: CASSIVTGPPKNYGYTF. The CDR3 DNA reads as TGTGCCAGCAGTATTGTCACTGGGCCACCAAAAAACTATGGCTACACCTTC.